These 18 T cell receptor beta chains originate from one sample sequenced in a study of OX40 agonist ivuxolimab in advanced cancers. Clones were read by immunoSEQ multiplex PCR, and TCRdb kept only the in-frame ones, dropping some. Found here are about 68,000 clones, 65% to 90% of them singletons; the top ten hold 1.4%. The specimen comprised CD4+ or CD8+ T cells sorted from blood, sampled in a trial of the OX40 agonist ivuxolimab. Every receptor here comes from an adult with an advanced solid tumor such as melanoma, head and neck, liver or kidney cancer.

This chain joins TRBV9 and TRBJ1-2; 7 nucleotides match TRBD1. Trimming took 3 bases from V and 7 from J; bases not matched to a gene: 9. CDR3 length: 14 residues. CDR1 SGDLS and CDR2 YYNGEE come from the germline V gene. The CDR3 region is CASSGDSPTLGYTF. CDR3 DNA sequence: TGTGCCAGCAGCGGGGACAGTCCTACTCTTGGCTACACCTTC.

The chain is built from TRBV5-4 and TRBJ2-7, with 8 bases matching TRBD1. CDR1 is SGHNT and CDR2 is YYREEE in the germline V gene (reference sequence). The CDR3 is made up of 16 amino acids. V dropped 0 bases and J dropped 1; count of bases not matched to a gene: 6. The CDR3 reads CASSLAVNRGSYEQYF. The CDR3 bases are TGTGCCAGCAGCTTGGCCGTCAACAGGGGGTCCTACGAGCAGTACTTC.

This sequence joins TRBV29-1 and TRBJ1-5, with a tentative D call TRBD1 (6 bases). V was pared by 7 bases and J by 2 bases, with 12 bases between. Germline assignment: CDR1 SQVTM and CDR2 ANQGSEA. The CDR3 length is 13 residues. CDR3 region: CSAPRGGNQPQHF. The CDR3 coding sequence is TGCAGCGCCCCAAGGGGGGGCAATCAGCCCCAGCATTTT.

In regard to this clone: The identical CDR3 is also encoded by other nucleotide sequences in the sample. CDR3 nucleotides: TGCGCCAGCAGCTTATCTCAAGAGACCCAGTACTTC. Translation: CASSLSQETQYF. The chain carries TRBV5-1 and TRBJ2-5, with D unclear. This CDR3 contains 12 residues. V was cut by 2 bases and J by 2 bases, with 4 bases left in between. Per germline, CDR1 SGHRS and CDR2 YFSETQ.

This clone appeared a few times. The chain has TRBV6-5 and TRBJ1-2; TRBD1 matches 7 bases. The CDR3 runs 13 residues. The V gene end was trimmed by 5 bases and the J gene end by 5 bases; junction bases not matched to a gene: 5. Germline CDR1 MNHEY, CDR2 SVGAGI. Here the CDR3 reads CASSEGAGYGYTF. The CDR3 bases are TGTGCCAGCAGTGAGGGGGCGGGGTATGGCTACACCTTC.

The V and J genes are TRBV27 and TRBJ1-4, with D tentatively TRBD1 (6 bases). The CDR3 has 16 amino acids. Germline CDR1 MNHEY, CDR2 SMNVEV (reference sequence). V lost 6 bases and J 0 bases, leaving 14 bases between the germline ends. DNA for the CDR3: TGTGCCAGCAGACGAATATACAGGGCAACTAATGAAAAACTGTTTTTT. It codes for CASRRIYRATNEKLFF.

This clone was observed once. The rearrangement links TRBV7-9 to TRBJ1-3; D gene ambiguous. This CDR3 is built from 12 residues. V was clipped by 4 bases and J by 4 bases, with 5 bases between them. In germline, CDR1 is SEHNR, CDR2 FQNEAQ (reference sequence). CDR3 nucleotides: TGTGCCAGCAGCTCAGAAGGAAACACCATATATTTT. It is translated as CASSSEGNTIYF.

DNA of the CDR3: TGTGCCAGCAGTTTCCCGACAGGGGGCACCGGGGAGCTGTTTTTT. Translation gives CASSFPTGGTGELFF. This chain uses TRBV28 with TRBJ2-2, with 9 bases lining up with TRBD1. CDR3 size: 15 residues. J lost 4 bases, V lost 3 bases, and 3 bases had no gene match. Germline lookup yields CDR1 MDHEN and CDR2 SYDVKM.

The rearrangement uses TRBV7-6 and TRBJ2-1; the D gene is possibly TRBD1 (6 bases). Germline lookup yields CDR1 SGHVS and CDR2 FNYEAQ. The CDR3 is 15 amino acids. Trimming pared 3 bases from V and 7 bases from J, leaving 16 bases between. CDR3 sequence (DNA): TGTGCCAGCAGCTTTAGGCAGGGGTCAAGTAATGAGCAGTTCTTC. This translates into CASSFRQGSSNEQFF.

V gene TRBV6-6 combines with J gene TRBJ2-3; D unclear. There are 14 residues in the CDR3. Germline assignment: CDR1 MNHNY and CDR2 SVGAGI (reference sequence). V lost 3 bases to trimming and J lost 4 bases, with 11 bases between them. CDR3 sequence (DNA): TGTGCCAGCAGTTATCGGGCAGTCCCAGATACGCAGTATTTT. It specifies CASSYRAVPDTQYF.

The V call is TRBV25-1, the J call TRBJ2-2; D remains unclear. Trimming shortened V by 6 bases and J by 5 bases, and 10 bases separated the two germline ends. From germline, CDR1 is MGHDK and CDR2 SYGVNS. CDR3 length: 13 residues. CDR3 in DNA: TGTGCCAGCAGGGACGGGTATACCGGGGAGCTGTTTTTT. It encodes CASRDGYTGELFF.

V gene TRBV2 combines with J gene TRBJ2-5; D is unresolved. This CDR3 has 13 amino acids. The V gene's germline CDR1 is SNHLY and CDR2 FYNNEI. V lost 4 bases and J lost 5, with 11 bases in between. The CDR3 region has the DNA TGTGCCAGCAGTGCGAGCAAGGCCGAGACCCAGTACTTC. Encoded protein: CASSASKAETQYF.

This chain links TRBV4-1 with TRBJ2-3, with D perhaps matching TRBD1 or TRBD2 (5 bases each). Trimming shortened V by 0 bases and J by 1 base, and 11 bases separated the two germline ends. Germline V gene lookup returns CDR1 MGHRA and CDR2 YSYEKL. CDR3 size: 16 residues. The CDR3 sequence is CASSQDPGPGTDTQYF. The CDR3 region has the DNA TGCGCCAGCAGCCAAGATCCGGGGCCTGGCACAGATACGCAGTATTTT.

This clone was counted between two and nine times. The chain links TRBV5-8 to TRBJ1-6; 8 positions agree with TRBD1. There are 20 residues in the CDR3. V was clipped by 7 bases and J by 0 bases; unmatched bases: 18. Germline V lookup: CDR1 SGHTS, CDR2 YDEGEE. CDR3 in DNA: TGTGCCAGCCGACAGGGGCGCCATATCGGAGATTCCTCCTATAATTCACCCCTCCACTTT. Protein: CASRQGRHIGDSSYNSPLHF.

The chain joins TRBV10-1 to TRBJ2-5; 9 bases fit TRBD2. The CDR3 totals 16 residues. The V segment lost 2 bases and the J segment 3 bases; nucleotides outside the gene matches: 7. CDR1 and CDR2 from the germline V gene are WNHNN and SYGVQD (reference sequence). CDR3 residues: CASSEPGSGGKETQYF. The CDR3 DNA reads TGCGCCAGCAGTGAGCCGGGTAGCGGGGGCAAAGAGACCCAGTACTTC.

This clone was seen once. The chain carries TRBV10-3 and TRBJ1-2; tentative D call: TRBD1 (5 bases). Deletions cut 3 bases from V and 1 base from J, with 9 bases between. CDR3 length equals 14 residues. Germline V gene lookup returns CDR1 ENHRY and CDR2 SYGVKD. In nucleotides, the CDR3 is TGTGCCATCAGTGACTCGACAGATAACTATGGCTACACCTTC. Its protein product is CAISDSTDNYGYTF.

The chain uses TRBV19 and TRBJ2-3; 8 bases line up with TRBD1. V gave up 6 bases and J gave up 6 bases; unmatched junction bases: 5. Germline CDR1 LNHDA, CDR2 SQIVND (reference sequence). CDR3 length: 13 residues. The CDR3 loop is CASRPTGGDTQYF. As DNA, the CDR3 is TGTGCCAGTAGGCCAACAGGGGGGGATACGCAGTATTTT.

The genes are TRBV7-8 and TRBJ1-5, with TRBD1 matching 7 bases. The germline gives CDR1 SGHVS, CDR2 FQNEAQ. Trimming at V came to 1 base and at J to 3 bases, leaving 3 bases not matched to a gene. The CDR3 length is 15 residues. This CDR3 is CASSLVGQTNQPQHF. In DNA form, the CDR3 reads TGTGCCAGCAGCTTAGTGGGACAGACCAATCAGCCCCAGCATTTT.